Each of the 9 T cell receptor beta chains below was sequenced from the same sample in a study of cytomegalovirus exposure and HLA in healthy donors. The PCR had 60 Vbeta and 13 Jbeta primers. Sequenced by immunoSEQ multiplex PCR; TCRdb stores in-frame clones only, minus some. There are over 100,000 clones in the sample; 8.5% occur only once, and under 5.5% lies in the top ten. The specimen sequenced was PBMCs. These receptor sequences come from a man aged 35 to 55 in good health and CMV-seronegative.

The sample holds a few counts of this clone. The CDR3 sequence is CASSGGLTYEQYF. The DNA of the CDR3 is TGTGCCAGCAGCGGGGGCCTTACCTACGAGCAGTACTTC. The chain carries TRBV11-2 and TRBJ2-7; D may be TRBD1 (6 bases). The germline V and J ends were trimmed by 5 bases and 2 bases, with 10 bases remaining between them. The CDR3 extends over 13 amino acids. Germline lookup yields CDR1 SGHAT and CDR2 FQNNGV.

The rearrangement uses TRBV5-1 and TRBJ2-2, with 8 bases matching TRBD2. Germline lookup yields CDR1 SGHRS and CDR2 YFSETQ. The CDR3 is made up of 17 amino acids. V trimming: 0 bases; J trimming: 1 base; junction bases outside the gene matches: 5. The CDR3 sequence: CASSLDSAGGNTGELFF. CDR3 coding DNA: TGCGCCAGCAGCTTGGATTCTGCGGGGGGGAACACCGGGGAGCTGTTTTTT. The complete variable domain, with remaining parts taken from reference TRBV5-1 and TRBJ2-2, reads KAGVTQTPRYLIKTRGQQVTLSCSPISGHRSVSWYQQTPGQGLQFLFEYFSETQRNKGNFPGRFSGRQFSNSRSEMNVSTLELGDSALYLCASSLDSAGGNTGELFFGEGSRLTVL.

This rearrangement joins TRBV7-9 to TRBJ1-1; D remains unclear. CDR3 size: 12 residues. CDR1 is SEHNR, CDR2 FQNEAQ, per germline (reference sequence). Trimming cost V 1 base and J 8 bases, with 8 bases left between them. CDR3 sequence reads: CASSLGAAEAFF. CDR3 DNA sequence: TGTGCCAGCAGCTTAGGGGCAGCCGAAGCTTTCTTT.

The chain is built from TRBV4-3 and TRBJ1-1; TRBD1 matches at 8 bases. This CDR3 has 16 amino acids. J gave up 1 base and V 4 bases, and 8 bases lay outside the gene matches. From germline, CDR1 is LGHNA and CDR2 YSLEER. CDR3 in amino acids: CASSPWVTGANTEAFF. DNA of the CDR3: TGCGCCAGCAGCCCCTGGGTGACAGGGGCGAACACTGAAGCTTTCTTT.

This clone showed up just a few times. This chain connects TRBV25-1 to TRBJ1-5; D is undetermined. Trimming removed 5 bases from V and 7 bases from J, with 12 bases in between. This CDR3 region has 13 residues. Germline V gene lookup returns CDR1 MGHDK and CDR2 SYGVNS. The CDR3 sequence: CASSPSEAQPQHF. CDR3 bases: TGTGCCAGCAGTCCGTCGGAAGCGCAGCCCCAGCATTTT.

The V call is TRBV5-4, the J call TRBJ2-2; TRBD1 aligns across 8 bases. Looked up from germline, CDR1 is SGHNT and CDR2 is YYREEE (reference sequence). The CDR3 is made up of 14 amino acids. V trimming: 1 base; J trimming: 6 bases; junction bases outside the gene matches: 2. This chain's CDR3 is CASSLIQGAGELFF. DNA for the CDR3: TGTGCCAGCAGCTTGATACAGGGGGCCGGGGAGCTGTTTTTT. The full variable domain, its missing parts supplied by reference TRBV5-4 and TRBJ2-2, is ETGVTQSPTHLIKTRGQQVTLRCSSQSGHNTVSWYQQALGQGPQFIFQYYREEENGRGNFPPRFSGLQFPNYSSELNVNALELDDSALYLCASSLIQGAGELFFGEGSRLTVL.

This clone was seen more than once but under ten times. This chain links TRBV15 with TRBJ2-1, with 11 bases that match TRBD1. This CDR3 spans 16 amino acids. Germline assignment: CDR1 LNHNV and CDR2 YYDKDF (reference sequence). Trimming cost V 0 bases and J 8 bases; bases outside gene matches: 6. This chain's CDR3 is CATSREGQGASDEQFF. In DNA, the CDR3 is TGTGCCACCAGCAGAGAAGGACAGGGGGCGAGCGATGAGCAGTTCTTC.

This clone was detected a few times. The CDR3 reads CASSLEGLAGTGELFF. The CDR3 DNA follows: TGTGCCAGCAGCTTAGAGGGACTAGCGGGCACCGGGGAGCTGTTTTTT. The rearrangement links TRBV11-2 to TRBJ2-2; 12 positions match TRBD2. The V gene's germline CDR1 is SGHAT and CDR2 FQNNGV. V was clipped by 0 bases and J by 4 bases; unmatched bases: 0. The CDR3 extends over 16 amino acids.

The rearrangement links TRBV5-4 to TRBJ2-2; TRBD1 matches at 7 bases. CDR3 length: 18 amino acids. The germline V gene encodes CDR1 SGHNT and CDR2 YYREEE (reference sequence). Trimming took 4 bases from V and 2 from J; bases not matched to a gene: 14. The CDR3 region has the DNA TGTGCCAGCAGCCCGGTCCCGGGACAGCCTTTAAACACCGGGGAGCTGTTTTTT. It specifies CASSPVPGQPLNTGELFF. Full variable domain (missing parts from reference TRBV5-4 and TRBJ2-2): ETGVTQSPTHLIKTRGQQVTLRCSSQSGHNTVSWYQQALGQGPQFIFQYYREEENGRGNFPPRFSGLQFPNYSSELNVNALELDDSALYLCASSPVPGQPLNTGELFFGEGSRLTVL.